This T cell receptor beta chain emerged from a study of molecular identifiers for immune sequencing clone quantification (dated by TCRdb to about 2018). Context from the whole study: For a replicate experiment, the RNA from either approximately 20,000 or 100,000 naive CD8 T cells was divided into five aliquots, and four of those aliquots went on to sequencing. This methods study benchmarked molecular-identifier clustering-based TCR repertoire sequencing (MIDCIRS) and TCR RNA copy counting, using CD8 T cells to do so. The research as a whole found: Spiked-in Jurkat TCR RNA equal to a single cell's worth was reported to be detectable even within one million naive CD8 T cells. Modeling gave about 3.3 recovered TCR RNA copies per cell versus around 10 by digital PCR, implying approximately 30% capture efficiency. In CMV-specific effector cells, clones with more than 20 RNA copies accounted for over 99% of molecules, whereas in naive cells such clones accounted for under 1%. The sizes of highly expanded clones could end up underestimated when identical TCR molecules share a barcode. Naive libraries contained spiked-in Jurkat TCR RNA (roughly 10 copies' worth), which is not part of the donor repertoire. When barcode sub-clustering was not used, chimeric consensus sequences inflated TCR diversity, with chimeras reaching as high as 47%.

Library method: PCR. The sequencing machine was a NextSeq 500. Preparation of bulk TCR libraries followed a previously described approach, with the TCR primers listed in Table S5. Total RNA was purified with the Qiagen AllPrep DNA/RNA kit. Before any analysis, reads coming from multiple sequencing runs of the same library were combined into one pool. In the original analysis: Reads were retained only if an exact TCR constant sequence was present, and the retained reads were trimmed to 150 nt and grouped according to their 12-nt molecular barcodes. Within each barcode group, reads were sub-clustered at a 15% Levenshtein threshold, and quality-weighted consensus sequences were built per RNA molecule. Non-functional sequences were excluded, and lower-count sequences lying one edit away from another sequence were also excluded. Based on fitting two negative binomial distributions, any barcode sub-cluster with under 20% of the maximum read count was discarded. TCRdb reworked the public reads: Q25 trimming with fastp, MiXCR clone assembly, productive beta chains retained. Identical CDR3 protein sequences are pooled into one entry, listed with their most common genes and DNA. These V and J calls rely on TCRdb rather than the paper's analysis. Within this sample are nearly 650,000 distinct CDR3 sequences, with roughly 23% of them counted one time only. The ten largest clones add up to 0.78% of the sample.

Naive CD8 T cell libraries were made from 20,000 to 1,000,000 sorted cells using 10%, 30% or 50% of purified RNA. On a BD FACSAria II, naive CD8 T cells were FACS-sorted as CD8+CD4-CCR7+CD45RA+ and collected into RLT Plus buffer. Detection sensitivity was tested by spiking Jurkat RNA equal to around 11 TCR copies' worth into samples containing roughly 19,000-1,100,000 naive CD8 T cells. CD8 T cells were enriched using RosetteSep CD8+ T Cell Enrichment Cocktail and Ficoll-Paque, and the enriched cells then underwent ACK red cell lysis. In this sample, this clonotype turned up many times. Which antigen it targets is not known. Per-nucleotide qualities are absent, and no much larger clonotype sits a single base away. In the germline V gene, CDR1 corresponds to KGHDR and CDR2 to SFDVKD. The V and J ends are trimmed by 4 bases and 4 bases, leaving 15 bases between them. Its CDR3 holds 15 amino acids, cysteine through phenylalanine. This entry keeps only the CDR3 DNA: 45 bases, framed from base 1.

The chain was built from TRBV24-1 and TRBJ1-1; a confident D gene designation cannot be given. Source material: naive CD8+ T cells from blood, with Jurkat cell RNA spiked in. The cell subset or site label on this specimen signifies: FACS-sorted CD8+CD4-CCR7+CD45RA+ naive T cells. The TCR originated in a human donor in good health. Some libraries in this study had Jurkat cell RNA spiked in. The CDR3 is CATSDPRRAGTEAFF. The sequenced DNA is TGTGCCACCAGTGACCCCCGACGGGCGGGCACTGAAGCTTTCTTT.